What follows are 14 T cell receptor beta chains derived from one specimen sequenced in a study of cytomegalovirus exposure and HLA in healthy donors. PCR employed 60 Vbeta and 13 Jbeta primers. TCRdb's copy holds only in-frame clones and misses some; the assay was immunoSEQ multiplex PCR. This table holds about 61,000 clones, around 89% found once. Source material: PBMCs. The source is a man aged 25-45 years in good health and CMV-seropositive.

The rearrangement joins TRBV19 to TRBJ2-5; the match to TRBD2 covers 7 bases. Germline V gives CDR1 LNHDA, CDR2 SQIVND (reference sequence). This CDR3 has 16 residues. V was clipped by 4 bases and J by 3 bases; unmatched bases: 11. This chain's CDR3 is CASSKSGLLRKETQYF. CDR3 DNA: TGTGCCAGTAGTAAATCGGGACTACTAAGGAAAGAGACCCAGTACTTC.

This clone was found once. The chain employs TRBV4-2 and TRBJ2-7; 9 positions match TRBD2. This CDR3 comprises 16 residues. V lost 0 bases, J lost 3 bases, and 6 bases stayed unmatched. Germline CDR1 reads LGHNA; CDR2 reads YNFKEQ. The CDR3 here is CASSQDRASGNYEQYF. CDR3 in DNA: TGTGCCAGCAGCCAAGATAGGGCTAGCGGGAACTACGAGCAGTACTTC.

The chain employs TRBV19 and TRBJ1-4; TRBD1 aligns across 9 bases. This CDR3 comprises 16 residues. The germline gives CDR1 LNHDA, CDR2 SQIVND (reference sequence). Germline trimming cut 5 bases from V and 7 bases from J; bases unmatched to any gene: 11. This chain's CDR3 is CASSLTNRDRVEKLFF. The DNA of the CDR3 is TGTGCCAGTAGTCTAACCAACCGGGACAGGGTTGAAAAACTGTTTTTT. Looking up the rest from reference TRBV19 and TRBJ1-4 gives the full variable domain: DGGITQSPKYLFRKEGQNVTLSCEQNLNHDAMYWYRQDPGQGLRLIYYSQIVNDFQKGDIAEGYSVSREKKESFPLTVTSAQKNPTAFYLCASSLTNRDRVEKLFFGSGTQLSVL.

The V and J genes are TRBV18 and TRBJ2-3, with D maybe TRBD1 (6 bases). The CDR3 has 16 amino acids. With 1 base removed from V and 4 bases from J, the gap between germline ends came to 15 bases. CDR1 and CDR2 from the germline V gene are KGHSH and LQKENI. CDR3 sequence (DNA): TGTGCCAGCTCACCACGATTGCAGGGGACCTCAGATACGCAGTATTTT. Its translation: CASSPRLQGTSDTQYF.

The J gene is TRBJ2-5, the V gene TRBV27; a weak D match, TRBD2 (7 bases). The DNA matches TRBJ2-7 better at its end, which makes the J call doubtful. The CDR3 runs to 15 residues. Germline values: CDR1 MNHEY, CDR2 SMNVEV (reference sequence). The DNA of the CDR3 is TGTGCCAGCAGTTTAGGGGGGGCTAGCGCCTACGAGCAGTACTTC. Its translation: CASSLGGASAYEQYF.

For the CDR3, the DNA is TGTGCCAGCAGCCCCCCCGGGACTAACACCGGGGAGCTGTTTTTT. It codes for CASSPPGTNTGELFF. V is TRBV7-9 and J is TRBJ2-2, with TRBD2 as a possible D gene (6 bases). This CDR3 comprises 15 residues. Between the trimmed V and J ends, which lost 5 bases and 2 bases, there was a span of 12 bases. Germline lookup yields CDR1 SEHNR and CDR2 FQNEAQ (reference sequence). Filled out from reference TRBV7-9 and TRBJ2-2, the complete variable domain reads DTGVSQNPRHKITKRGQNVTFRCDPISEHNRLYWYRQTLGQGPEFLTYFQNEAQLEKSRLLSDRFSAERPKGSFSTLEIQRTEQGDSAMYLCASSPPGTNTGELFFGEGSRLTVL.

V usage is TRBV19 and J usage is TRBJ2-7, with TRBD2 identical over 7 bases. This CDR3 region has 13 residues. Trimming cost V 5 bases and J 4 bases; bases outside gene matches: 5. CDR1 is LNHDA, CDR2 SQIVND, per germline (reference sequence). This chain's CDR3 is CASSAGGWYEQYF. CDR3 DNA sequence: TGTGCCAGTAGTGCCGGGGGGTGGTACGAGCAGTACTTC. Complete variable domain (other parts from reference TRBV19 and TRBJ2-7): DGGITQSPKYLFRKEGQNVTLSCEQNLNHDAMYWYRQDPGQGLRLIYYSQIVNDFQKGDIAEGYSVSREKKESFPLTVTSAQKNPTAFYLCASSAGGWYEQYFGPGTRLTVT.

Here the CDR3 reads CASSFPFIYEQYF. Here the CDR3 DNA reads TGTGCCAGCAGTTTTCCCTTTATTTACGAGCAGTACTTC. This chain connects TRBV2 to TRBJ2-7; no definite D call. This CDR3 is built from 13 residues. From germline, CDR1 is SNHLY and CDR2 FYNNEI. Trimming shortened V by 5 bases and J by 4 bases, and 12 bases separated the two germline ends. Supplemented by reference TRBV2 and TRBJ2-7, the full variable domain reads EPEVTQTPSHQVTQMGQEVILRCVPISNHLYFYWYRQILGQKVEFLVSFYNNEISEKSEIFDDQFSVERPDGSNFTLKIRSTKLEDSAMYFCASSFPFIYEQYFGPGTRLTVT.

The CDR3 here is CASSPRGDGDTEAFF. The CDR3 coding sequence is TGTGCCAGCAGCCCCCGGGGGGACGGGGACACTGAAGCTTTCTTT. The chain employs TRBV7-9 and TRBJ1-1; D may be TRBD1 (5 bases). V was shortened by 5 bases and J by 3 bases, with 16 bases between the two germline ends. The CDR3 is 15 residues long. CDR1 is SEHNR and CDR2 is FQNEAQ in the germline V gene (reference sequence).

The chain is built from TRBV19 and TRBJ1-4; 7 nucleotides agree with TRBD1. Germline V gene lookup returns CDR1 LNHDA and CDR2 SQIVND (reference sequence). The CDR3 totals 15 residues. The trim removed 5 bases at V and 7 bases at J, leaving 10 bases unmatched. In nucleotides, the CDR3 is TGTGCCAGTAGTTTCCGGGACAGTGGTTTTGAAAAACTGTTTTTT. As protein: CASSFRDSGFEKLFF.

This clone is a singleton in its sample. The V call is TRBV7-8, the J call TRBJ2-7, with 9 bases that match TRBD1. This CDR3 contains 14 residues. Germline-derived CDR1 and CDR2 are SGHVS and FQNEAQ. The junction had 7 bases not matched to a gene; V was cut back by 4 bases and J by 6 bases. The CDR3 protein is CASSSGTGSREQYF. CDR3 nucleotides: TGTGCCAGCAGCTCCGGGACAGGGTCTCGCGAGCAGTACTTC.

The chain joins TRBV30 to TRBJ2-2, with D hard to call. CDR3 length: 12 amino acids. Germline V gene data show CDR1 as GTSNPN and CDR2 as SVGIG (reference sequence). Deletions cut 3 bases from V and 6 bases from J, with 8 bases between. The CDR3: CAWRSLPGELFF. The CDR3 DNA sequence: TGTGCCTGGAGATCCCTCCCCGGGGAGCTGTTTTTT.

This chain links TRBV5-1 with TRBJ2-2, with TRBD1 as a possible D gene (6 bases). Per germline, CDR1 SGHRS and CDR2 YFSETQ. This CDR3 has 14 residues. The V and J ends lost 4 bases and 6 bases respectively, with 13 bases between them. The DNA of the CDR3 is TGCGCCAGCAGCGTACAGGGACGGGCCGGGGAGCTGTTTTTT. Translated: CASSVQGRAGELFF.

This chain connects TRBV9 to TRBJ1-4; D ambiguous. CDR1 is SGDLS, CDR2 YYNGEE, per germline. This CDR3 region has 14 residues. Trimming took off 0 bases at V and 5 bases at J, with 8 bases between the two ends. The CDR3 loop is CASSVGGGNEKLFF. The CDR3 DNA is TGTGCCAGCAGCGTAGGTGGAGGCAATGAAAAACTGTTTTTT.